A selection of T cell receptor beta chains follows, all from one sample in a study of T-cell memory formation after mild COVID-19. TCRdb analysed the 5' RACE reads with MiXCR anew, one entry per CDR3 protein. The sample has about half a million distinct CDR3 sequences, roughly 18% seen once. Source material: PBMCs or a T cell subset sorted from them (not recorded which). The receptor source for this set is an adult woman who had mild COVID-19 (a few samples of this study predate the infection). Cell type and time point are not known. The CDR3 runs from the conserved cysteine through the conserved F or W. The D gene is left open where the match is weak. Not all rows give a size; the values are once, few, many and, for expanded clones, a class.

J: TRBJ2-5; D: -; V: TRBV6-2/TRBV6-3; size: few; DNA: TGTGCCAGCAGTTACTCTTTTCCTAGCGTGAAGTACTTC; CDR3: CASSYSFPSVKYF
J: TRBJ2-7; D: -; V: TRBV5-1; size: few; DNA: TGCGCCAGCAGCCCCTCTAGGTACGAGCAGTACTTC; CDR3: CASSPSRYEQYF
J: TRBJ2-7; D: TRBD2; V: TRBV5-1; size: -; DNA: TGCGCCAGCAGCTTGTTCCTAGCGGGAGCCTACGAGCAGTACTTC; CDR3: CASSLFLAGAYEQYF
J: TRBJ2-5; D: -; V: TRBV24-1; size: -; DNA: TGTGCCACCAGTGACCAGGACGCAGGAGCAGGAAGAGAGACCCAGTACTTC; CDR3: CATSDQDAGAGRETQYF
J: TRBJ1-2; D: -; V: TRBV3-1; size: -; DNA: TGTGCCAGCAGCCACGCTAAGGGCGGCTACACCTTC; CDR3: CASSHAKGGYTF
J: TRBJ2-1; D: TRBD1; V: TRBV2; size: -; DNA: TGTGCCAGCAGACTAAACAGGGGGACTGGGGGTAGGTGGTATGAGCAGTTCTTC; CDR3: CASRLNRGTGGRWYEQFF
J: TRBJ1-2; D: -; V: TRBV6-5; size: few; DNA: TGTGCCAGCACGACATGGCTTTCTAACTATGGCTACACCTTC; CDR3: CASTTWLSNYGYTF
J: TRBJ2-5; D: -; V: TRBV9; size: -; DNA: TGTGCCAGCAGCGCAACGTCGGGGGACGGAGAGACCCAGTACTTC; CDR3: CASSATSGDGETQYF
J: TRBJ2-1; D: -; V: TRBV2; size: few; DNA: TGTGCCAGCAGTGCGGACGTATCGAGCTCCTACAATGAGCAGTTCTTC; CDR3: CASSADVSSSYNEQFF
J: TRBJ2-3; D: -; V: TRBV4-1; size: -; DNA: TGCGCCAGCAGCCAAGTTCAGACCACAGATACGCAGTATTTT; CDR3: CASSQVQTTDTQYF
J: TRBJ1-3; D: -; V: TRBV7-2; size: few; DNA: TGTGCCAGCAGCTTAATCGGAGGACTCTCTGGAAACACCATATATTTT; CDR3: CASSLIGGLSGNTIYF
J: TRBJ2-1; D: TRBD2; V: TRBV12-3/TRBV12-4; size: -; DNA: TGTGCCAGCAGCACAGCGGGAGGGCCTATCAATGAGCAGTTCTTC; CDR3: CASSTAGGPINEQFF
J: TRBJ1-6; D: -; V: TRBV10-3; size: few; DNA: TGTGCCCTATCCGATTTGGGGAATTCACCCCTCCACTTT; CDR3: CALSDLGNSPLHF
J: TRBJ1-1; D: -; V: TRBV5-6; size: few; DNA: TGTGCCAGCAGCTTGCTGGGGGCAGTGAACACTGAAGCTTTCTTT; CDR3: CASSLLGAVNTEAFF
J: TRBJ1-1; D: -; V: TRBV12-3/TRBV12-4; size: -; DNA: TGTGCCAGCAGTCCTGACGTGCCGAGGGGCGCTGAAGCTTTCTTT; CDR3: CASSPDVPRGAEAFF
J: TRBJ1-1; D: -; V: TRBV9; size: few; DNA: TGTGCCAGCAGTGGAACAGGGAAGGTAGCTGAAGCTTTCTTT; CDR3: CASSGTGKVAEAFF
J: TRBJ2-1; D: -; V: TRBV29-1; size: few; DNA: TGCAGCGTAGACAAGGGAGGTCGAGCCTACAATGAGCAGTTCTTC; CDR3: CSVDKGGRAYNEQFF
J: TRBJ1-2; D: TRBD1; V: TRBV27; size: -; DNA: TGTGCCAGCAGTTACAGGGGAGGGATCTATGGCTACACCTTC; CDR3: CASSYRGGIYGYTF
J: TRBJ2-1; D: -; V: TRBV11-3; size: -; DNA: TGTGCCAGCAGCTTAGCTCCAGCAGGGGAGCAGTTCTTC; CDR3: CASSLAPAGEQFF
J: TRBJ2-7; D: -; V: TRBV18; size: -; DNA: TGTGCCAGCTCACCAAAAGGGGGGAAGGACGAGCAGTACTTC; CDR3: CASSPKGGKDEQYF
J: TRBJ1-2; D: TRBD1; V: TRBV18; size: -; DNA: TGTGCCAGCTCACCAGGAGGAGGACAGGCCTACACCTTC; CDR3: CASSPGGGQAYTF
J: TRBJ2-7; D: TRBD1; V: TRBV27; size: -; DNA: TGTGCCAGCAGTTTGAGACAGGGGTACTACGAGCAGTACTTC; CDR3: CASSLRQGYYEQYF
J: TRBJ2-1; D: -; V: TRBV7-9; size: few; DNA: TGTGCCAGCAGCTTGGCCCGGGACTCCTACTACAATGAGCAGTTCTTC; CDR3: CASSLARDSYYNEQFF
J: TRBJ2-7; D: TRBD1; V: TRBV5-1; size: -; DNA: TGCGCCAGCAGCTTGGGGGGACAGATCTACGAGCAGTACTTC; CDR3: CASSLGGQIYEQYF
J: TRBJ1-2; D: TRBD1; V: TRBV29-1; size: few; DNA: TGCAGCGTCGCTACAGGGGGCTACGGCTACACCTTC; CDR3: CSVATGGYGYTF
J: TRBJ2-7; D: -; V: TRBV3-1; size: -; DNA: TGTGCCAGCAGCCAAGTCGTCTGGGAGCAGTACTTC; CDR3: CASSQVVWEQYF
J: TRBJ1-6; D: TRBD1; V: TRBV30; size: few; DNA: TGTGCCTGGAGTAAGGAGACAGGGAATTCACCCCTCCACTTT; CDR3: CAWSKETGNSPLHF
J: TRBJ2-3; D: TRBD2; V: TRBV7-3; size: -; DNA: TGTGCCAGCAGCCCATCACTAGCGGGGGGCACTAATACGCAGTATTTT; CDR3: CASSPSLAGGTNTQYF
J: TRBJ2-2; D: -; V: TRBV20-1; size: few; DNA: TGCAGTGCTAGATACCGGGCGTCCAGGATCCTGAACACCGGGGAGCTGTTTTTT; CDR3: CSARYRASRILNTGELFF
J: TRBJ1-5; D: -; V: TRBV11-2; size: few; DNA: TGTGCCAGCAGTTCAGGGGAGGCTCAGCCCCAGCATTTT; CDR3: CASSSGEAQPQHF
J: TRBJ1-5; D: -; V: TRBV28; size: many; DNA: TGTGCCAGCAAAAAGGCGGGGAGCAATCAGCCCCAGCATTTT; CDR3: CASKKAGSNQPQHF
J: TRBJ2-4; D: -; V: TRBV6-4; size: -; DNA: TGTGCCAGCAGCCTGATAGTCGGACTAGCCAAAAACATTCAGTACTTC; CDR3: CASSLIVGLAKNIQYF
J: TRBJ2-1; D: -; V: TRBV9; size: few; DNA: TGTGCCAGCAGCGCGGACGTCTACTACTACAATGAGCAGTTCTTC; CDR3: CASSADVYYYNEQFF
J: TRBJ1-5; D: -; V: TRBV12-3/TRBV12-4; size: many; DNA: TGTGCCAGCAGTTTAGAGGGGGGTCAGCCCCAGCATTTT; CDR3: CASSLEGGQPQHF
J: TRBJ1-6; D: -; V: TRBV12-3/TRBV12-4; size: -; DNA: TGTGCCAGCAGTGGGATTGGGCTGACCACTAATTCACCCCTCCACTTT; CDR3: CASSGIGLTTNSPLHF
J: TRBJ2-7; D: TRBD2; V: TRBV20-1; size: -; DNA: TGCAGTGCTAGAGATCAGACTAGCGGGGTCACCTACGAGCAGTACTTC; CDR3: CSARDQTSGVTYEQYF
J: TRBJ2-3; D: TRBD2; V: TRBV11-2; size: -; DNA: TGTGCCAGCAAGTTGCAGCGGGGGAGCAGCACAGATACGCAGTATTTT; CDR3: CASKLQRGSSTDTQYF
J: TRBJ2-7; D: -; V: TRBV29-1; size: few; DNA: TGCAGCGTTGAAGTGGCAGGCGAGCAGTACTTC; CDR3: CSVEVAGEQYF
J: TRBJ1-1; D: TRBD1; V: TRBV15; size: -; DNA: TGTGCCACCAGCAGGGACAGGGGGCAGGGGAATGAAGCTTTCTTT; CDR3: CATSRDRGQGNEAFF
J: TRBJ1-2; D: -; V: TRBV18; size: -; DNA: TGTGCCAGCTCACCCCCTTCACAGAGCTATGGCTACACCTTC; CDR3: CASSPPSQSYGYTF
J: TRBJ2-7; D: -; V: TRBV9; size: -; DNA: TGCCGACCCATCGGGGGCGTGGGTTACGAGCAGTACTTC; CDR3: CRPIGGVGYEQYF
J: TRBJ1-5; D: -; V: TRBV12-3/TRBV12-4; size: many; DNA: TGTGCCAGCAGTTTCGGCAATCAGCCCCAGCATTTT; CDR3: CASSFGNQPQHF
J: TRBJ1-2; D: -; V: TRBV6-6; size: -; DNA: TGTGCCAGCAGTCCCGGTAAAACCTTC; CDR3: CASSPGKTF
J: TRBJ2-3; D: -; V: TRBV12-3/TRBV12-4; size: -; DNA: TGTGCCAGCAGCTCAGGACAGTCAGATACGCAGTATTTT; CDR3: CASSSGQSDTQYF
J: TRBJ1-5; D: -; V: TRBV12-3/TRBV12-4; size: few; DNA: TGTGCCAGCAGGGTCCAGGGGAGCAATCAGCCCCAGCATTTT; CDR3: CASRVQGSNQPQHF
J: TRBJ2-3; D: TRBD2; V: TRBV10-3; size: few; DNA: TGTGCCATCGGGGCGGGGGGCCCGTACGATACGCAGTATTTT; CDR3: CAIGAGGPYDTQYF
J: TRBJ2-4; D: TRBD2; V: TRBV18; size: few; DNA: TGTGCCAGCTCACTGCGGGGGGGCGACATTCAGTACTTC; CDR3: CASSLRGGDIQYF
J: TRBJ1-1; D: TRBD1; V: TRBV2; size: few; DNA: TGTGCCAGCAGAGAGGACAGGGGGGACACTGAAGCTTTCTTT; CDR3: CASREDRGDTEAFF
J: TRBJ2-3; D: TRBD1; V: TRBV5-1; size: few; DNA: TGCGCCAGCAGCCTACCAGATGGGACAGAGGCAGATACGCAGTATTTT; CDR3: CASSLPDGTEADTQYF
J: TRBJ1-5; D: TRBD1; V: TRBV4-1; size: -; DNA: TGCGCCAGCAGCCAAGATCCCACAGGGGGCATTGGTCAGCCCCAGCATTTT; CDR3: CASSQDPTGGIGQPQHF
J: TRBJ1-2; D: TRBD1; V: TRBV6-1; size: -; DNA: TGTGCCAGCAGTGACTGGGACAGGGCAATGAGTGGCTACACCTTC; CDR3: CASSDWDRAMSGYTF
J: TRBJ1-4; D: TRBD1; V: TRBV29-1; size: -; DNA: TGCAGCGTTGAGGGGACAGGCTCGACAACTAATGAAAAACTGTTTTTT; CDR3: CSVEGTGSTTNEKLFF
J: TRBJ2-1; D: -; V: TRBV12-3/TRBV12-4; size: many; DNA: TGTGCCAGCAGTTTTGTTCCTGTTAGCTCCTACAATGAGCAGTTCTTC; CDR3: CASSFVPVSSYNEQFF
J: TRBJ1-3; D: TRBD1; V: TRBV20-1; size: -; DNA: TGCAGTGCTAGATCCGGGACAGGGGTTTTCGGAAACACCATATATTTT; CDR3: CSARSGTGVFGNTIYF